Shown below are 9 T cell receptor beta chains from a single sample sequenced in a study of shared clonotypes between healthy human individuals. The assay was immunoSEQ multiplex PCR, and TCRdb's table has in-frame clones only and misses some. Among some 2,500,000 clones, approximately 90% were seen once, and the ten largest hold approximately 0.4%. Sequencing was carried out using naive CD4+ T cells from PBMCs. Subset meaning: CD45RA+ positively selected. The receptors derive from a man between 18 and 29 years old in good health. Some clones in this sample may be carry-over from other donors' samples.

The chain employs TRBV4-1 and TRBJ2-7; D possibly corresponds to TRBD1 (5 bases). Trimming removed 2 bases at V and 3 bases at J, with 8 bases between. The V gene's germline CDR1 is MGHRA and CDR2 YSYEKL. CDR3 length: 13 amino acids. CDR3 nucleotide sequence: TGCGCCAGCAGCCAATACGACAGCTACGAGCAGTACTTC. Translation gives CASSQYDSYEQYF.

The chain couples TRBV15 to TRBJ1-1; 8 positions match TRBD1. The CDR3 extends over 14 amino acids. CDR1 is LNHNV and CDR2 is YYDKDF in the germline V gene (reference sequence). Trimming at V came to 0 bases and at J to 10 bases, leaving 7 bases not matched to a gene. The CDR3 spells CATSRDPTGVSAFF. The CDR3 DNA reads as TGTGCCACCAGCAGAGATCCGACAGGGGTATCAGCTTTCTTT.

The rearrangement uses TRBV19 and TRBJ1-1, with 8 bases fitting TRBD1. CDR1 and CDR2 from the germline V gene are LNHDA and SQIVND (reference sequence). Losses at the gene ends were 5 bases for V and 1 base for J; bases not matched to a gene: 9. The CDR3 consists of 16 residues. DNA of the CDR3: TGTGCCAGTAGTTCAAACAGGGGGGCTTGGAACACTGAAGCTTTCTTT. It yields the protein CASSSNRGAWNTEAFF.

The chain combines TRBV9 with TRBJ1-1; no clear D gene. The length of the CDR3 is 13 residues. The germline gives CDR1 SGDLS, CDR2 YYNGEE. V lost 0 bases, J lost 5 bases, and 8 bases lay in between. The CDR3 protein is CASSVASRTEAFF. In nucleotides, the CDR3 is TGTGCCAGCAGCGTAGCTTCCCGGACTGAAGCTTTCTTT.

This clone was detected once. This chain uses TRBV9 with TRBJ2-1; TRBD2 is a possible D gene (6 bases). V lost 2 bases, J lost 0 bases, and 9 bases lay in between. In germline, CDR1 is SGDLS, CDR2 YYNGEE. The CDR3 has 15 amino acids. The DNA for the CDR3 is TGTGCCAGCAGCGTGGGACTCCCCTCCTACAATGAGCAGTTCTTC. This sequence encodes CASSVGLPSYNEQFF. The complete variable domain, with remaining parts taken from reference TRBV9 and TRBJ2-1, reads DSGVTQTPKHLITATGQRVTLRCSPRSGDLSVYWYQQSLDQGLQFLIQYYNGEERAKGNILERFSAQQFPDLHSELNLSSLELGDSALYFCASSVGLPSYNEQFFGPGTRLTVL.

The genes are TRBV5-6 and TRBJ1-2; possibly TRBD1 for D (6 bases). The V end lost 4 bases, the J end lost 3 bases, and 13 bases lay between the germline ends. CDR1 is SGHDT, CDR2 YYEEEE, per germline. The CDR3 consists of 14 residues. The CDR3 coding sequence is TGTGCCAGCAGCCGAGGGGGACACGACTATGGCTACACCTTC. The encoded protein is CASSRGGHDYGYTF. Complete variable domain (other parts from reference TRBV5-6 and TRBJ1-2): DAGVTQSPTHLIKTRGQQVTLRCSPKSGHDTVSWYQQALGQGPQFIFQYYEEEERQRGNFPDRFSGHQFPNYSSELNVNALLLGDSALYLCASSRGGHDYGYTFGSGTRLTVV.

A note on this clone: The same CDR3 is also encoded by other DNA sequences in this sample. The chain combines TRBV28 with TRBJ1-2; no clear D gene. CDR3 length equals 11 residues. V shed 1 base and J shed 8 bases, with 5 bases lying between them. From germline, CDR1 is MDHEN and CDR2 SYDVKM. The CDR3 DNA is TGTGCCAGCAGTTTATCATGGGGCTACACCTTC. This sequence encodes CASSLSWGYTF.

V usage is TRBV6-4 and J usage is TRBJ1-5; TRBD1 might be the D (6 bases). The CDR3 consists of 14 residues. The V gene lost 7 bases and the J gene lost 0 bases, with 10 bases spanning the gap. Germline lookup yields CDR1 MRHNA and CDR2 SNTAGT. The CDR3 DNA reads as TGTGCCAGCACAGGGGATTATAGCAATCAGCCCCAGCATTTT. Protein product: CASTGDYSNQPQHF.

The chain combines TRBV6-1 with TRBJ2-2, with D perhaps matching TRBD2 (5 bases). The V and J ends lost 3 bases and 5 bases respectively, with 7 bases between them. The length of the CDR3 is 13 residues. Germline CDR1 is MNHNS and CDR2 is SASEGT. The CDR3 here is CASSDRETGELFF. CDR3 sequence (DNA): TGTGCCAGCAGTGATCGGGAAACCGGGGAGCTGTTTTTT.